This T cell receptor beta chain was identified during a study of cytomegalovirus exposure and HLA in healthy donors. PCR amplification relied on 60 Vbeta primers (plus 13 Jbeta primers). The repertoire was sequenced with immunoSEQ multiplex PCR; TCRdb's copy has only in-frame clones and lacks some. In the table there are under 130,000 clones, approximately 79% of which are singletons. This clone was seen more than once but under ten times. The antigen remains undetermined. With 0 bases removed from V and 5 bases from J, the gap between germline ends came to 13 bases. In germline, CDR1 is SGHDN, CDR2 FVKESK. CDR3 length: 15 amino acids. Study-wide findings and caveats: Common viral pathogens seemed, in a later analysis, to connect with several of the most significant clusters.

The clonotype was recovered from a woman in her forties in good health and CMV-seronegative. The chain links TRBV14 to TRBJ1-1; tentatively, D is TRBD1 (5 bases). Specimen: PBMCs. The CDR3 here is CASSQDSGYRTEAFF. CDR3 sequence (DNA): TGTGCCAGCAGCCAAGATAGCGGCTACAGGACTGAAGCTTTCTTT.